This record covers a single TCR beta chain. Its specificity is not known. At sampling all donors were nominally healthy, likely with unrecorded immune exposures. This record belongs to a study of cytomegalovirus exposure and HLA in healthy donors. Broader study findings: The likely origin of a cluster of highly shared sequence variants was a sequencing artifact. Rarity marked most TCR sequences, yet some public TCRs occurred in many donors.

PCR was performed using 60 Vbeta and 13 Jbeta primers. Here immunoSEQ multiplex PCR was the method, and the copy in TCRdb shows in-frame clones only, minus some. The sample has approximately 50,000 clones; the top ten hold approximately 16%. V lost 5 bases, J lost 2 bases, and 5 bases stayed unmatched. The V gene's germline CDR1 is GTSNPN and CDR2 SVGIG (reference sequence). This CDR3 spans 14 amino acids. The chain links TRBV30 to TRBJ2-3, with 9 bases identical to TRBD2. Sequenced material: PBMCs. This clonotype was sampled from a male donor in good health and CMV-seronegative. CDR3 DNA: TGTGCCTGGGACTTAGCGGGGGTCACAGATACGCAGTATTTT. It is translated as CAWDLAGVTDTQYF.